The present entry profiles one T cell receptor (beta chain) with its context. Antigen specificity is unknown. The data derive from a study of blood T cells in healthy people across ages. Findings and caveats of the study: Roughly linearly, TCR beta diversity per million T cells fell as age increased. Unsorted PBMCs ruled out conclusive naive versus antigen-experienced comparison.

The CDR3 is 16 residues long. The germline V gene has CDR1 SGHRS and CDR2 YFSETQ. Trimming took off 3 bases at V and 2 bases at J, with 15 bases between the two ends. Primers used in a second PCR of roughly 6 to 11 cycles were a sample-barcoded 5' primer and a J-beta primer mix. TCRdb reprocessed the 5' RACE reads via MiXCR and lists one record per CDR3 protein. This repertoire shows roughly 1.4 million distinct CDR3 sequences, approximately 59% found once; its top ten account for 6.7%. The origin of this receptor is a man between 18 and 29 years old in good health. The chain has TRBV5-1 and TRBJ2-1, with a possible D match to TRBD2 (5 bases). Sequenced material: blood. The DNA of the CDR3 is TGCGCCAGCAGCTCGGGTGAAAGAGGGACCTACAATGAGCAGTTCTTC. This encodes CASSSGERGTYNEQFF.